The rows below give T cell receptor beta chains drawn from one sample of a study of T cell repertoires in cytomegalovirus infection. Their specific antigens are unknown. Via MiXCR, TCRdb re-called the reads, giving one row per CDR3 protein. Among roughly 280,000 distinct CDR3 sequences listed, about 20% were seen once. Sample: cultured PBMCs, taken from culture after CMV antigen stimulation. The receptors stem from a human donor in good health (CMV status not recorded). Some clones in this sample may be carry-over from other donors' samples. CDR3s include the opening cysteine and the closing phenylalanine or tryptophan. The D gene is left open where the match is weak. Some rows have no size entry. The others give once, few or many, or a class for an expanded clone.

clone size,V gene,D gene,J gene,CDR3 protein,CDR3 DNA
-,TRBV19,-,TRBJ1-1,CASSVDSEAFF,TGTGCCAGTAGTGTGGACAGCGAAGCTTTCTTT
many,TRBV7-2,-,TRBJ2-5,CASSLKWEETQYF,TGTGCCAGCAGCTTGAAATGGGAGGAGACCCAGTACTTC
-,TRBV7-9,TRBD2,TRBJ2-1,CASTPSGDGRAVNEQFF,TGTGCCAGCACCCCGAGCGGTGATGGGAGGGCCGTCAATGAGCAGTTCTTC
many,TRBV7-8,-,TRBJ2-3,CASSLGSLLTYDTDTQYF,TGTGCCAGCAGCTTAGGTTCCCTTCTGACGTACGACACAGATACGCAGTATTTT
many,TRBV7-6,-,TRBJ2-5,CASSLDLGAAETQYF,TGTGCCAGCAGCTTAGATCTGGGGGCGGCGGAGACCCAGTACTTC
-,TRBV19,TRBD1,TRBJ1-2,CASSIDPSDRDYGYTF,TGTGCCAGTAGTATAGACCCTTCTGACAGGGATTATGGCTACACCTTC
many,TRBV7-2,-,TRBJ1-4,CASSRNAPPDEKLFF,TGTGCCAGCAGCCGAAACGCCCCGCCCGATGAAAAACTGTTTTTT
-,TRBV6-2/TRBV6-3,TRBD2,TRBJ2-7,CASSYVGLAGRSYEQYF,TGTGCCAGCAGTTACGTGGGACTAGCGGGAAGGTCCTACGAGCAGTACTTC
-,TRBV5-8,-,TRBJ1-1,CASSSYHTGGKVFF,TGTGCCAGCAGCTCTTATCACACCGGGGGTAAGGTTTTCTTT
many,TRBV11-3,TRBD1,TRBJ2-2,CASSPGGVKTGELFF,TGTGCCAGCAGCCCAGGGGGCGTAAAGACCGGGGAGCTGTTTTTT
-,TRBV7-9,TRBD2,TRBJ2-1,CASSFVRRLAVYNEQFF,TGTGCCAGCAGCTTCGTACGTCGGCTAGCGGTTTACAATGAGCAGTTCTTC
many,TRBV4-2,TRBD1,TRBJ2-7,CASSQRDRGGFYEQYF,TGTGCCAGCAGCCAACGGGACAGGGGAGGGTTCTACGAGCAGTACTTC
-,TRBV24-1,-,TRBJ2-5,CATSDPGGRGETQYF,TGTGCCACCAGTGACCCCGGAGGGAGGGGGGAGACCCAGTACTTC
-,TRBV24-1,TRBD1,TRBJ2-2,CATSRGRGQGGTGELFF,TGTGCCACCAGTCGGGGAAGGGGACAGGGGGGCACCGGGGAGCTGTTTTTT
many,TRBV6-1,TRBD2,TRBJ2-3,CASSVGGLAGRVATDTQYF,TGTGCCAGCAGTGTTGGTGGACTAGCGGGAAGGGTGGCCACAGATACGCAGTATTTT
-,TRBV12-3/TRBV12-4,TRBD2,TRBJ2-1,CASSPSRAGGYNEQFF,TGTGCCAGCAGTCCCTCCCGGGCGGGAGGGTACAATGAGCAGTTCTTC
few,TRBV20-1,-,TRBJ2-1,CSARDRNSGSYNEQFF,TGCAGTGCTAGAGATCGGAATAGCGGTTCCTACAATGAGCAGTTCTTC
few,TRBV4-3,-,TRBJ1-2,CASSQDAGVSGYTF,TGCGCCAGCAGCCAAGATGCGGGAGTGAGTGGCTACACCTTC
few,TRBV6-1,-,TRBJ1-2,CASQGNKDGYTF,TGTGCCAGCCAAGGGAACAAAGATGGCTACACCTTC
-,TRBV5-1,TRBD1,TRBJ1-1,CASNDFPGQGARTEAFF,TGCGCCAGCAACGACTTCCCGGGACAGGGGGCGAGGACTGAAGCTTTCTTT
few,TRBV6-2/TRBV6-3,-,TRBJ1-1,CRSGNTEAFF,TGTAGGAGTGGGAACACTGAAGCTTTCTTT
few,TRBV25-1,-,TRBJ2-5,CASTPRVGGVETQYF,TGTGCCAGCACCCCCCGGGTGGGGGGCGTAGAGACCCAGTACTTC
many,TRBV25-1,TRBD1,TRBJ2-1,CASGDRGLHEQFF,TGTGCCAGCGGTGACAGGGGTTTACATGAGCAGTTCTTC
-,TRBV19,TRBD2,TRBJ2-3,CASSLLAGEEADTQYF,TGTGCCAGTAGTTTATTAGCGGGAGAAGAAGCAGATACGCAGTATTTT
few,TRBV5-5,TRBD1,TRBJ1-1,CASSTRDRGWTEAFF,TGTGCCAGCAGCACAAGGGACAGGGGGTGGACTGAAGCTTTCTTT
-,TRBV19,TRBD2,TRBJ2-7,CASSSLTSGRAYEQYF,TGTGCCAGTAGTAGCTTAACTAGCGGGAGGGCCTACGAGCAGTACTTC
-,TRBV27,-,TRBJ1-4,CASGFSGSVEKLFF,TGTGCCAGCGGTTTCAGCGGGTCCGTTGAAAAACTGTTTTTT
few,TRBV4-1,-,TRBJ1-2,CASSQVTPFGYTF,TGCGCCAGCAGCCAAGTCACACCTTTCGGCTACACCTTC
many,TRBV7-6,TRBD2,TRBJ2-1,CASSPRVLAGNNEQFF,TGTGCCAGCAGCCCTCGTGTGCTAGCGGGAAACAATGAGCAGTTCTTC